The clone carrying this TCR beta chain turned up a few times. The antigen remains undetermined. This entry belongs to a study of beta chain features in type 1 diabetes. As for the study in general: All samples yielded roughly 100,000,000 examined sorted cells. Study-level points and caveats: Within the patient group, naive, central memory and Treg TCRB repertoires appeared more similar to each other than within healthy donors.

The whole isolated RNA underwent reverse transcription, so sequencing captured expressed TCRB transcripts. Assay used: immunoSEQ multiplex PCR; TCRdb lists only in-frame clones, some missing. The repertoire includes 130,000 or so clones, 9.5% to 10% of them detected once, and about 0.6% sits in the top ten. V was clipped by 4 bases and J by 1 base; unmatched bases: 2. Germline values: CDR1 SGHNT, CDR2 YYREEE (reference sequence). This CDR3 comprises 16 residues. Every participating donor gave one draw, a heparinised blood sample averaging approximately 120 mL. In all sorted populations, purity surpassed 98%.

This TCR was recovered from a woman aged 40 to 50 in good health. The chain couples TRBV5-4 to TRBJ1-6; 10 bases are a match to TRBD1. Input material: central memory CD4+ T cells from blood. For the CDR3, the DNA is TGTGCCAGCAGCCGGGACAGGGGATCCTATAATTCACCCCTCCACTTT. It translates to CASSRDRGSYNSPLHF.